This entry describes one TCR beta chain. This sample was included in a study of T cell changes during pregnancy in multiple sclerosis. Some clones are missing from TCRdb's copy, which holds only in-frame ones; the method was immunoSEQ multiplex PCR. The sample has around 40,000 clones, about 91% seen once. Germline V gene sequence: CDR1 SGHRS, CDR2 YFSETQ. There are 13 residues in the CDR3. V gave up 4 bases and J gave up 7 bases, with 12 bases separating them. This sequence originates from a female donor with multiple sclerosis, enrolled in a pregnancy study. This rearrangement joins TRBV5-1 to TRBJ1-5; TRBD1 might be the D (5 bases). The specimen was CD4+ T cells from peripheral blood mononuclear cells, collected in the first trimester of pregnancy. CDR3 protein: CASSLDRGQPQHF. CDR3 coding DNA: TGCGCCAGCAGCCTCGACCGGGGGCAGCCCCAGCATTTT. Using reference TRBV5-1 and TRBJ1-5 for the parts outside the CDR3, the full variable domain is KAGVTQTPRYLIKTRGQQVTLSCSPISGHRSVSWYQQTPGQGLQFLFEYFSETQRNKGNFPGRFSGRQFSNSRSEMNVSTLELGDSALYLCASSLDRGQPQHFGDGTRLSIL.